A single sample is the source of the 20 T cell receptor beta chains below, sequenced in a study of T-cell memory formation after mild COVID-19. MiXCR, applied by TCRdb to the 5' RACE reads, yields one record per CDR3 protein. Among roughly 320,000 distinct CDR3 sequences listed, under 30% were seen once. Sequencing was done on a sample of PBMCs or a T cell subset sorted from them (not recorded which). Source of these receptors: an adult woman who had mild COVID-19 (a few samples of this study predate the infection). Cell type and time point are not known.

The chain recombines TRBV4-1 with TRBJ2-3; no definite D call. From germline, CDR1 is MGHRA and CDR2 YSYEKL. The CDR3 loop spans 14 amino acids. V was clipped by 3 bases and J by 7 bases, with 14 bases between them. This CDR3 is CASSQPQDVYTQYF. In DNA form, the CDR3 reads TGCGCCAGCAGCCAGCCCCAGGACGTTTATACGCAGTATTTT.

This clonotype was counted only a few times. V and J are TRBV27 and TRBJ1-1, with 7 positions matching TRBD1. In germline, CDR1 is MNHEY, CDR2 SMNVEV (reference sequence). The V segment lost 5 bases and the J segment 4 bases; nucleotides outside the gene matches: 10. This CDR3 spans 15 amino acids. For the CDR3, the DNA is TGTGCCAGCAGTCAACGACAGGGTTTGGCCACTGAAGCTTTCTTT. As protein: CASSQRQGLATEAFF.

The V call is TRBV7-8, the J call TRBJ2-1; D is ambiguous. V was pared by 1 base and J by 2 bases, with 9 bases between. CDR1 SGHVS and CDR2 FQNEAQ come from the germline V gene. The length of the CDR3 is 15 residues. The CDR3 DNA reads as TGTGCCAGCAGCTTAGTAGCACGGCCCTACAATGAGCAGTTCTTC. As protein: CASSLVARPYNEQFF.

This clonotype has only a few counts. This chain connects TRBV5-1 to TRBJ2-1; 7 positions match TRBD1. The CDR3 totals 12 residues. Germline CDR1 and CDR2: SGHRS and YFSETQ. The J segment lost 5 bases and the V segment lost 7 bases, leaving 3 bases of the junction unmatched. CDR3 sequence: CASRTGHNEQFF. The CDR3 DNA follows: TGCGCCAGCCGGACAGGTCACAATGAGCAGTTCTTC.

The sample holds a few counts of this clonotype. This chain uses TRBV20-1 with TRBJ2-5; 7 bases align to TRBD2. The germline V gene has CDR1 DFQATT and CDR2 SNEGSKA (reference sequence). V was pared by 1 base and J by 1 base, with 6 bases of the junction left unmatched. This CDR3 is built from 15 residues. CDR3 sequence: CSARVGGGSQETQYF. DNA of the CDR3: TGCAGTGCTAGAGTGGGCGGGGGTTCCCAAGAGACCCAGTACTTC.

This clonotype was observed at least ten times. The DNA for the CDR3 is TGTGCCAGCAGCTTAGGTATGGGCACAGATACGCAGTATTTT. The encoded protein is CASSLGMGTDTQYF. This chain joins TRBV7-9 and TRBJ2-3; D is ambiguous. There are 14 residues in the CDR3. Germline-derived CDR1 and CDR2 are SEHNR and FQNEAQ (reference sequence). The ends were cut back, 1 base at V and 1 base at J, with 6 bases in the middle. Together with reference TRBV7-9 and TRBJ2-3, the CDR3 gives the full variable domain: DTGVSQNPRHKITKRGQNVTFRCDPISEHNRLYWYRQTLGQGPEFLTYFQNEAQLEKSRLLSDRFSAERPKGSFSTLEIQRTEQGDSAMYLCASSLGMGTDTQYFGPGTRLTVL.

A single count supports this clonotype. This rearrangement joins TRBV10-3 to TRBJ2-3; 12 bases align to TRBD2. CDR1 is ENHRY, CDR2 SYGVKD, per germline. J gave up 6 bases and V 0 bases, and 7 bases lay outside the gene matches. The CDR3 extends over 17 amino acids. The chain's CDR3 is CAISESRLAGDSDTQYF. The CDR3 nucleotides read TGTGCCATCAGTGAGTCGAGACTAGCGGGAGATAGTGATACGCAGTATTTT.

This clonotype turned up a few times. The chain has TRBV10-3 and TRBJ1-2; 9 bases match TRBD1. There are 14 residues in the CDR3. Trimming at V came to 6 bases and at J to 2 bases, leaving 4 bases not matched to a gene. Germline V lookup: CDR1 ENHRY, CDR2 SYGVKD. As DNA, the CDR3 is TGTGCCATCAGGGGGGACAGGGAAAACTATGGCTACACCTTC. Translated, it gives CAIRGDRENYGYTF.

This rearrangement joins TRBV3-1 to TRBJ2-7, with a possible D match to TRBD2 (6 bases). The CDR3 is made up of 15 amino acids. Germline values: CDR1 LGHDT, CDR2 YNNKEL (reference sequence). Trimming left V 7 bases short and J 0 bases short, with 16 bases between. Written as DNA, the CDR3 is TGTGCCAGCACCTTGGGACTGGGCCTCTCCTACGAGCAGTACTTC. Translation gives CASTLGLGLSYEQYF.

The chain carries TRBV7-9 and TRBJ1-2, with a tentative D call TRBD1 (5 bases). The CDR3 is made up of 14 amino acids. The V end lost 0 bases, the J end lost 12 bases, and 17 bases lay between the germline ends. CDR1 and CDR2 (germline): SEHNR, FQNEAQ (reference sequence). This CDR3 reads CASSLAHWRGKHTF. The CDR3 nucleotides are TGTGCCAGCAGCTTAGCGCACTGGAGGGGTAAACACACCTTC.

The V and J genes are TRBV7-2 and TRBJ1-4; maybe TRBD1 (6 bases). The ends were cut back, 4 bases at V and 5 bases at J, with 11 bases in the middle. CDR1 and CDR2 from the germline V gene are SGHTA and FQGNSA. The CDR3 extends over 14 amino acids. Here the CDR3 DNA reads TGTGCCAGCAGCTACTGGGGGGCCAATGAAAAACTGTTTTTT. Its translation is CASSYWGANEKLFF.

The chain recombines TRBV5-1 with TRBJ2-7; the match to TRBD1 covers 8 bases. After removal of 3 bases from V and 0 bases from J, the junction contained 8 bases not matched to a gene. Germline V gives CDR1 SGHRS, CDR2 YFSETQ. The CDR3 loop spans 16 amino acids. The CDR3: CASSSQGQVSSYEQYF. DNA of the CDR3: TGCGCCAGCAGCTCCCAGGGACAGGTGAGCTCCTACGAGCAGTACTTC.

The CDR3 coding sequence is TGCAGTGCTACCCCCCCAGCGGGGGACCGCCAAGAGACCCAGTACTTC. This sequence encodes CSATPPAGDRQETQYF. This chain uses TRBV20-1 with TRBJ2-5, with 8 bases that match TRBD2. Germline-derived CDR1 and CDR2 are DFQATT and SNEGSKA (reference sequence). CDR3 size: 16 residues. V dropped 4 bases and J dropped 1; count of bases not matched to a gene: 11.

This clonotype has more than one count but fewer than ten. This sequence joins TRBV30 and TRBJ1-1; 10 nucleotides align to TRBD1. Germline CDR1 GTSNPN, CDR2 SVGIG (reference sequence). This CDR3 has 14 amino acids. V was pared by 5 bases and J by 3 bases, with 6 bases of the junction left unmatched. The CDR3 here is CAWARQGAYTEAFF. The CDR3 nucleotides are TGTGCCTGGGCACGACAGGGGGCATACACTGAAGCTTTCTTT.

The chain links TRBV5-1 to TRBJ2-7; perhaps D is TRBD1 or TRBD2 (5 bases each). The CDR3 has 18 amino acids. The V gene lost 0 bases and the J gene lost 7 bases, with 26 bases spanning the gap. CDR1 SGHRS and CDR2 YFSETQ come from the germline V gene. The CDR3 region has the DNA TGCGCCAGCAGCTTGGGGGTGGATCGGGGCCCAACCTCCTTGGAGCAGTACTTC. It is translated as CASSLGVDRGPTSLEQYF.

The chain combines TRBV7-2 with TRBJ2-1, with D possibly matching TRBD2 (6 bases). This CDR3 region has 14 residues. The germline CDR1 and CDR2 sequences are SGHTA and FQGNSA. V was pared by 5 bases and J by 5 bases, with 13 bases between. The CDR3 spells CASSTSPWDNEQFF. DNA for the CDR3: TGTGCCAGCAGCACTAGCCCGTGGGACAATGAGCAGTTCTTC.

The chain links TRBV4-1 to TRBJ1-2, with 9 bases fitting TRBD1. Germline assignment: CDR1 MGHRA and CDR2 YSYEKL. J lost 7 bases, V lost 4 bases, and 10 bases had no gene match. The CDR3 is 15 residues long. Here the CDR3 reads CASSPRDRESGGYTF. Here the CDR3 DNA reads TGCGCCAGCAGCCCCCGGGACAGGGAGTCGGGTGGCTACACCTTC.

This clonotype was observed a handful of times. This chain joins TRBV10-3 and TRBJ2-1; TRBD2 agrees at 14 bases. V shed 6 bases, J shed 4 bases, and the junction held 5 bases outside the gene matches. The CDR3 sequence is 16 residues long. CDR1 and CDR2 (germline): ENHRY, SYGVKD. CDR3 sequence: CAIRGTSGRGYNEQFF. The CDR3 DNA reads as TGTGCCATCAGAGGGACTAGCGGGAGAGGGTACAATGAGCAGTTCTTC.

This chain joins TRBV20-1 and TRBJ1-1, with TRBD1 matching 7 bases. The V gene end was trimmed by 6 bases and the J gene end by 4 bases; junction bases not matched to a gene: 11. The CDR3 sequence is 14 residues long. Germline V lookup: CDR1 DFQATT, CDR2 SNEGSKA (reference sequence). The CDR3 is CSAEKGDSGTEAFF. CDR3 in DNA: TGCAGTGCCGAAAAAGGGGACAGCGGCACTGAAGCTTTCTTT.

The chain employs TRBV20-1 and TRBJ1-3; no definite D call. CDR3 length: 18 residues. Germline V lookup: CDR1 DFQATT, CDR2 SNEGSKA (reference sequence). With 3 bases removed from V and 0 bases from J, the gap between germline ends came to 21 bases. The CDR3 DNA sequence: TGCAGTGCTAGGCCCGGGGAGTTCCTAAGGGACTCTGGAAACACCATATATTTT. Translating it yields CSARPGEFLRDSGNTIYF.